These T cell receptor beta chains were read from a single sample in a study of CD8+ T cells in alopecia areata. The data were produced by immunoSEQ multiplex PCR, yet TCRdb's version contains in-frame clones alone and is incomplete. The sample comprises about 200,000 clones, roughly 60% of which are singletons, and under 7% rests with the top ten. Sequenced here: CD4+ T cells sorted from blood, sampled at week 24, from a patient treated with tofacitinib. The receptors originated from a human donor with alopecia areata. The CDR3 runs from the conserved cysteine through the conserved F or W. The D gene is left open where the match is weak. Size tells how often a clone was seen (once, few, many) or the class of an expanded clone, and some rows leave it out.

TRBJ1-1 15 TRBD1 NA TRBV5-1 CASSTQPGQGREAFF TGCGCCAGCAGCACTCAGCCGGGACAGGGACGTGAAGCTTTCTTT
TRBJ2-7 14 NA NA TRBV7-2 CASSLTGSSYEQYF TGTGCCAGCAGCTTAACGGGGAGCTCCTACGAGCAGTACTTC
TRBJ1-5 15 NA few TRBV7-2 CASSLDGAWGQPQHF TGTGCCAGCAGCTTAGACGGGGCTTGGGGTCAGCCCCAGCATTTT
TRBJ1-6 13 NA NA TRBV2 CASSGPRDSPLHF TGTGCCAGCAGTGGGCCGAGGGATTCACCCCTCCACTTT
TRBJ2-7 12 NA NA TRBV5-1 CASSLEDGEQYF TGCGCCAGCAGCTTGGAGGACGGCGAGCAGTACTTC
TRBJ2-5 15 TRBD1 NA TRBV27 CASSLGTVHQEAQYF TGTGCCAGCAGTCTCGGGACAGTGCACCAAGAGGCCCAGTACTTC
TRBJ2-1 16 NA NA TRBV4-3 CASSPSLRLDYNEQFF TGCGCCAGCAGCCCAAGCCTGAGACTTGACTACAATGAGCAGTTCTTC
TRBJ2-3 16 TRBD2 NA TRBV5-1 CASSSRTSGRTDTQYF TGCGCCAGCAGCTCCCGGACTAGCGGGAGAACAGATACGCAGTATTTT
TRBJ1-5 13 NA once TRBV30 CAWSTDSNQPQHF TGTGCCTGGAGTACAGACAGCAATCAGCCCCAGCATTTT
TRBJ1-3 15 NA few TRBV28 CASSLRVGSGNTIYF TGTGCCAGCAGTTTAAGGGTAGGCTCTGGAAACACCATATATTTT
TRBJ1-2 14 NA NA TRBV27 CASSLSGAVYGYTF TGTGCCAGCAGTTTATCCGGGGCAGTCTATGGCTACACCTTC
TRBJ2-2 14 NA few TRBV6-6 CASRDSINTGELFF TGTGCCAGCAGGGACAGTATTAACACCGGGGAGCTGTTTTTT
TRBJ2-7 14 NA NA TRBV25-1 CASSDPGSESEQYF TGTGCCAGCAGTGATCCGGGTTCTGAATCCGAGCAGTACTTC
TRBJ1-1 14 TRBD1 NA TRBV7-9 CASSLGTGPAEAFF TGTGCCAGCAGCTTAGGGACAGGCCCTGCGGAAGCTTTCTTT
TRBJ2-1 14 TRBD1 few TRBV5-1 CASSLKGGWNEQFF TGCGCCAGCAGCTTGAAAGGGGGCTGGAATGAGCAGTTCTTC
TRBJ2-2 15 NA NA TRBV29-1 CSVWDRSPGTGELFF TGCAGCGTGTGGGACCGCTCACCAGGCACCGGGGAGCTGTTTTTT
TRBJ1-1 13 NA few TRBV7-2 CASSFLGATEAFF TGTGCCAGCAGCTTTCTGGGAGCCACTGAAGCTTTCTTT
TRBJ2-1 13 NA few TRBV29-1 CSVATLTRHEQFF TGCAGCGTCGCAACCCTTACGAGGCATGAGCAGTTCTTC
TRBJ2-1 14 NA few TRBV4-1 CASSPTSIAREQFF TGCGCCAGCAGCCCGACTTCTATTGCTAGGGAGCAGTTCTTC
TRBJ2-3 12 NA NA TRBV7-2 CASRPSADTQYF TGTGCCAGCAGACCTAGCGCAGATACGCAGTATTTT
TRBJ1-2 13 TRBD1 few TRBV5-1 CASSTQGTSGYTF TGCGCCAGCAGCACACAGGGGACCTCTGGCTACACCTTC
TRBJ1-5 13 NA few TRBV7-9 CASSLDSHQPQHF TGTGCCAGCAGCTTAGACAGCCATCAGCCCCAGCATTTT
TRBJ2-1 15 NA NA TRBV5-1 CASSPAGQLYNEQFF TGCGCCAGCAGCCCGGCGGGACAGCTCTACAATGAGCAGTTCTTC
TRBJ1-2 15 NA NA TRBV2 CASRRIKGGNYGYTF TGTGCCAGCAGGAGGATAAAGGGGGGGAACTATGGCTACACCTTC
TRBJ1-2 14 TRBD1 NA TRBV19 CASSMAGTGYGYTF TGTGCCAGTAGTATGGCCGGGACAGGGTATGGCTACACCTTC
TRBJ1-1 11 NA NA TRBV6-5 CACTRGTEAFF TGTGCCTGCACGCGAGGGACTGAAGCTTTCTTT
TRBJ1-1 11 NA NA TRBV5-1 CASSELTEAFF TGCGCCAGCAGCGAACTCACTGAAGCTTTCTTT
TRBJ1-2 14 TRBD1 once TRBV29-1 CSVDGTGANYGYTF TGCAGCGTTGATGGGACAGGGGCGAACTATGGCTACACCTTC
TRBJ1-2 15 NA NA TRBV29-1 CSVKTGREGNYGYTF TGCAGCGTGAAAACAGGGAGGGAGGGAAACTATGGCTACACCTTC
TRBJ2-3 14 TRBD1 NA TRBV30 CASARGQRTDTQYF TGTGCCTCGGCAAGGGGACAGCGCACAGATACGCAGTATTTT
TRBJ2-2 15 NA NA TRBV15 CATSRDRQNTGELFF TGTGCCACCAGCAGAGATCGACAGAACACCGGGGAGCTGTTTTTT
TRBJ2-5 15 TRBD1 few TRBV7-9 CASAPGQARGETQYF TGTGCCAGCGCTCCAGGACAGGCCAGGGGAGAGACCCAGTACTTC
TRBJ2-3 14 NA NA TRBV10-3 CAISGPGRGDTQYF TGTGCCATCAGTGGGCCGGGGCGCGGGGATACGCAGTATTTT
TRBJ2-1 15 TRBD2 NA TRBV11-2 CASNPSSGAYNEQFF TGTGCCAGCAACCCATCGAGCGGGGCTTACAATGAGCAGTTCTTC
TRBJ2-3 13 NA NA TRBV4-1 CASSLQDSDTQYF TGCGCCAGCAGTCTCCAGGATTCAGATACGCAGTATTTT
TRBJ2-3 14 NA few TRBV12-5 CASALDHSTDTQYF TGTGCTAGTGCCCTGGACCATAGCACAGATACGCAGTATTTT
TRBJ2-1 15 TRBD2 few TRBV18 CASSPPASGVYEQFF TGTGCCAGCTCACCACCGGCTAGCGGGGTCTATGAGCAGTTCTTC
TRBJ2-1 16 NA once TRBV7-8 CASSFPPLGALSEQFF TGTGCCAGCAGCTTTCCCCCTCTAGGGGCCCTCAGTGAGCAGTTCTTC
TRBJ2-3 13 TRBD1 NA TRBV29-1 CSAGTDLGDTQYF TGCAGCGCTGGGACAGACTTAGGAGATACGCAGTATTTT
TRBJ2-7 11 NA NA TRBV30 CAWGSSYEQYF TGTGCCTGGGGGTCCTCCTACGAGCAGTACTTC
TRBJ1-1 12 NA NA TRBV29-1 CSVRQENTEAFF TGCAGCGTTCGACAGGAGAACACTGAAGCTTTCTTT
TRBJ2-2 16 TRBD2 few TRBV4-1 CASSQDQRGNTGELFF TGCGCCAGCAGCCAAGACCAGCGGGGTAACACCGGGGAGCTGTTTTTT
TRBJ2-5 11 NA few TRBV27 CASKARETQYF TGTGCCAGCAAGGCCAGAGAGACCCAGTACTTC
TRBJ2-5 17 TRBD2 NA TRBV9 CASSPGTSGRQQETQYF TGTGCCAGCAGCCCCGGGACTAGCGGGAGACAGCAAGAGACCCAGTACTTC
TRBJ2-7 12 NA NA TRBV29-1 CSARDRSYEQYF TGCAGCGCCCGGGACCGTTCCTACGAGCAGTACTTC
TRBJ1-1 15 TRBD1 NA TRBV29-1 CSARDREWMNTEAFF TGCAGCGCTAGGGACAGGGAGTGGATGAACACTGAAGCTTTCTTT
TRBJ1-5 15 NA NA TRBV2 CASSVQGSENQPQHF TGTGCCAGCAGTGTACAGGGCTCGGAGAATCAGCCCCAGCATTTT
TRBJ2-7 16 NA NA TRBV7-2 CASSLVAAAGTYEQYF TGTGCCAGCAGCTTAGTAGCAGCGGCTGGAACCTACGAGCAGTACTTC
TRBJ1-2 15 NA NA TRBV27 CASSPDSLANYGYTF TGTGCCAGCAGTCCCGACAGCCTAGCTAACTATGGCTACACCTTC
TRBJ1-2 12 NA NA TRBV5-4 CASSGDNYGYTF TGTGCCAGCAGCGGCGACAACTATGGCTACACCTTC
TRBJ1-2 13 TRBD1 NA TRBV19 CAISDRRGYGYTF TGTGCCATCTCGGACAGGCGGGGCTATGGCTACACCTTC
TRBJ2-2 17 TRBD1 NA TRBV6-4 CASSPSPDRGNGGELFF TGTGCCAGCAGTCCCTCACCGGACAGGGGGAACGGCGGGGAGCTGTTTTTT
TRBJ2-5 13 NA NA TRBV27 CASMAGGVETQYF TGTGCCAGCATGGCCGGGGGCGTAGAGACCCAGTACTTC
TRBJ1-1 14 TRBD1 NA TRBV29-1 CSVTRDSSNTEAFF TGCAGCGTTACTCGGGACAGCTCGAACACTGAAGCTTTCTTT
TRBJ2-7 18 NA few TRBV15 CATSRGIPGNTISYEQYF TGTGCCACCAGCAGAGGGATTCCCGGGAACACAATTTCCTACGAGCAGTACTTC
TRBJ2-5 12 NA once TRBV29-1 CSVVSVQGTQYF TGCAGCGTTGTTTCGGTCCAAGGGACCCAGTACTTC
TRBJ1-5 14 NA NA TRBV5-1 CASSLGAANQPQHF TGCGCCAGCAGCTTGGGGGCAGCTAATCAGCCCCAGCATTTT
TRBJ1-5 14 NA NA TRBV30 CAWRGRGENQPQHF TGTGCCTGGAGGGGGAGGGGGGAGAATCAGCCCCAGCATTTT
TRBJ1-3 16 NA NA TRBV28 CASSLIWAGAGNTIYF TGTGCCAGCAGTTTAATCTGGGCAGGTGCTGGAAACACCATATATTTT